A single T cell receptor beta chain is shown here with its context. What it binds is not known. The data stem from a study of shared clonotypes between healthy human individuals. Study-wide results and caveats: Investigators collected only blood, and repertoires in tissues likely differ.

Germline V gives CDR1 SGHVS, CDR2 FQNEAQ. CDR3 length: 14 residues. Trimming left V 1 base short and J 1 base short, with 7 bases between. Only CD45RO-negative cells positively selected for CCR7 counted as naive CD8 cells, so terminally differentiated effector memory CD45RA+ cells were excluded. Only in-frame clones appear in the TCRdb table, and some are missing; sequencing was by immunoSEQ multiplex PCR. The profile covers millions of clones, with less than 95% appearing a single time and about 1.1% taken by the ten largest. The receptor comes from a man in his late teens or twenties in good health. The sequenced sample was naive CD8+ T cells sorted from blood. V gene TRBV7-8 combines with J gene TRBJ2-5, with no clear D. This chain's CDR3 is CASSLEVLQETQYF. CDR3 DNA sequence: TGTGCCAGCAGCTTAGAGGTGCTCCAAGAGACCCAGTACTTC. Looking up the rest from reference TRBV7-8 and TRBJ2-5 gives the full variable domain: GAGVSQSPRYKVAKRGQDVALRCDPISGHVSLFWYQQALGQGPEFLTYFQNEAQLDKSGLPSDRFFAERPEGSVSTLKIQRTQQEDSAVYLCASSLEVLQETQYFGPGTRLLVL.